The clone carrying this T cell receptor (beta chain) came up a few times. The antigen remains undetermined. CDR1 and CDR2 from the germline V gene are SGDLS and YYNGEE. The J segment lost 6 bases and the V segment lost 5 bases, leaving 9 bases of the junction unmatched. CDR3 size: 14 residues. The data belong to a study of naive and memory T cell subsets. The beta constant-region primer was an equimolar mix of two oligonucleotides covering TRBC1 and TRBC2. Four rounds of PCR amplified the ligated cDNA using nested alpha and beta constant-region primers plus SP2. TCRdb re-derived calls from the UMI-ligation and nested PCR reads in MiXCR, one entry per CDR3 protein. This table has roughly 100,000 distinct CDR3 sequences, around 15% appearing once. Study conclusions and caveats: RNA-based TCR counts may shift with T cell activation and differentiation. Possibly reflecting memory cells re-expressing CD45RA, a few larger clonotypes occurred in naive repertoires, especially CD8. Over 85% of naive TCR sequences appeared only once, unlike memory subsets. From naive to CM, EM and EMRA, diversity decreased and Gini increased. No ground truth validated the naive and memory repertoire findings.

The V and J genes are TRBV9 and TRBJ2-7; 9 bases align to TRBD1. The sequenced sample consisted of naive CD8+ T cells from blood. This receptor was identified in a human donor in good health. The CDR3 loop reads CASSSGTGFSEQYF. The DNA of the CDR3 is TGTGCCAGCAGTTCCGGGACAGGGTTTTCCGAGCAGTACTTC.